The 12 T cell receptor beta chains reported below all come from one sample, sequenced in a study of T cells in women clearing cervical HPV infection. Clones were read by immunoSEQ multiplex PCR, and TCRdb kept only the in-frame ones, dropping some. This repertoire includes about 37,000 clones. Sequenced sample: blood buffy coat. Receptor source: a woman aged 18 to 75 with a cervical HPV16 infection that either progressed to CIN3+ or cleared (not recorded which).

In the case of this clone: The read terminates 3 residues ahead of where the CDR3 ends, so the germline J gene completes it. The chain recombines TRBV19 with TRBJ2-1, with no clear D. This CDR3 has 21 amino acids. Germline loops: CDR1 LNHDA, CDR2 SQIVND (reference sequence). The V and J ends lost 2 bases and 0 bases respectively, with 26 bases between them. The chain's CDR3 is CASSIKMKEGPAGRSYNEQFF. CDR3 DNA, as far as it was read: TGTGCCAGTAGTATAAAGATGAAGGAAGGGCCAGCTGGCCGCTCCTACAATGAG.

Details on this clone: The read is 3 residues too short to cover the CDR3 end, so that end is filled in from the germline J gene. The chain recombines TRBV12-3 or TRBV12-4 with TRBJ1-2; TRBD1 might be the D (5 bases). This CDR3 is 13 amino acids long. The CDR3 DNA, read in part, is TGTGCCAGCAGTCCCCTCCGGGGGTGGGGC. It specifies CASSPLRGWG. The whole CDR3 protein reads CASSPLRGWGYTF.

Details on this clone: The read terminates 3 residues ahead of where the CDR3 ends, so the germline J gene completes it. The chain recombines TRBV19 with TRBJ1-2; D is possibly TRBD1 (5 bases). Germline CDR1 is LNHDA and CDR2 is SQIVND (reference sequence). The CDR3 loop spans 15 amino acids. This CDR3 reads CASSIRQGRTYDYTF. Partial CDR3 DNA: TGTGCCAGTAGTATAAGGCAGGGCAGGACCTACGAC.

Points on this clone: The CDR3 goes on 3 residues after the read ends, and that part is filled in from the germline J gene. The chain carries TRBV2 and TRBJ1-1; D gene unclear. Germline CDR1 reads SNHLY; CDR2 reads FYNNEI. The ends were cut back, 7 bases at V and 4 bases at J, with 13 bases in the middle. CDR3 length equals 13 residues. CDR3 sequence reads: CASKPGFLTEAFF. Partial CDR3 DNA: TGTGCCAGCAAGCCAGGATTCCTCACTGAA.

Partial CDR3 DNA: TGTGCCAGCAGCTGGGACTCTGATGGAAGGGAA. Translated: CASSWDSDGRE. In full, the CDR3 is CASSWDSDGREYTF. V gene TRBV7-9 combines with J gene TRBJ1-2, with D maybe TRBD1 (5 bases). The read terminates 3 residues before the CDR3 end, so the remaining end is supplied by the germline J gene. Germline loops: CDR1 SEHNR, CDR2 FQNEAQ (reference sequence). The CDR3 totals 14 residues.

Note on this clone: The CDR3 goes on 3 residues after the read ends, and that part is filled in from the germline J gene. The J gene is TRBJ2-7, the V gene TRBV9; 7 nucleotides agree with TRBD1. The germline V gene has CDR1 SGDLS and CDR2 YYNGEE. The CDR3 spans 14 residues. V shed 3 bases and J 2 bases; nucleotides not matched to a gene: 5. Partial CDR3 DNA: TGTGCCAGCAGCGCGGACGGGACAGCCTACGAG. Its translation is CASSADGTAYE. The CDR3 as a whole reads CASSADGTAYEQYF.

Of note for this clone: Read sequence stops 3 residues before the CDR3 end, and the germline J gene provides the missing end. This rearrangement joins TRBV5-1 to TRBJ2-3; the match to TRBD2 covers 10 bases. The CDR3 has 15 residues. Germline CDR1 SGHRS, CDR2 YFSETQ. V gave up 4 bases and J gave up 1 base; unmatched junction bases: 3. CDR3 bases read: TGCGCCAGCAGCGAAGGGACTAGCGGCACAGATACG. Its protein is CASSEGTSGTDT. The whole CDR3 reads CASSEGTSGTDTQYF.

Concerning this clone itself: The sequence runs out 3 residues before the end of the CDR3; the remainder is reconstructed from the germline J gene. This chain uses TRBV7-2 with TRBJ1-2, with TRBD1 matching 7 bases. The ends lost 5 bases at V and 4 bases at J; junction bases unmatched: 10. The CDR3 is made up of 15 amino acids. Germline V gene data show CDR1 as SGHTA and CDR2 as FQGNSA. Incomplete CDR3 DNA: TGTGCCAGCAGCCCTTTTAGTCCAGGGGGCTATGGC. The encoded protein is CASSPFSPGGYG. The whole CDR3 sequence reads CASSPFSPGGYGYTF.

The sequenced CDR3 bases are TGTGCCAGCAAGATGAGCGGATCCTACGAG. It is translated as CASKMSGSYE. In full, the CDR3 is CASKMSGSYEQYF. The chain employs TRBV28 and TRBJ2-7; possible D gene TRBD2, 5 bases. The read gets to within 3 residues of the CDR3 end, and the germline J gene fills in the rest. The V gene lost 7 bases and the J gene lost 1 base, with 11 bases spanning the gap. CDR1 and CDR2 from the germline V gene are MDHEN and SYDVKM. The CDR3 spans 13 residues.

As for this clone: The missing CDR3 end, 3 residues past where the read stops, is filled in from the germline J gene. The chain combines TRBV7-9 with TRBJ2-3, with TRBD2 as a possible D gene (5 bases). The CDR3 loop spans 12 amino acids. The V end was cut by 5 bases, the J end by 6 bases, with 9 bases between. Germline CDR1 reads SEHNR; CDR2 reads FQNEAQ (reference sequence). The CDR3 is CASSGLHDTQYF. CDR3 bases read: TGTGCCAGCAGCGGACTGCACGATACG.

CDR3 bases read: TGTGCCAGTAGTCCAAGGACAGGGAGGAACACTGAA. Its protein is CASSPRTGRNTE. The whole CDR3 sequence is CASSPRTGRNTEAFF. The chain is built from TRBV19 and TRBJ1-1; 8 nucleotides match TRBD1. The CDR3 extends 3 residues past the end of the read, so its final part is completed from the germline J gene. This CDR3 has 15 residues. Germline trimming cut 5 bases from V and 1 base from J; bases unmatched to any gene: 6. The germline V gene encodes CDR1 LNHDA and CDR2 SQIVND (reference sequence).

Comments on this clone: From the germline J gene comes the end of the CDR3, since the read stops 3 residues before it. V gene TRBV19 combines with J gene TRBJ1-1; D gene unclear. Trimming removed 5 bases at V and 6 bases at J, with 16 bases between. The CDR3 runs to 14 residues. Germline CDR1 and CDR2: LNHDA and SQIVND (reference sequence). CDR3 protein: CASSAFDAVSEAFF. The sequenced CDR3 bases are TGTGCCAGTAGTGCCTTTGACGCGGTTTCTGAA.